This TCR beta chain originates from a study of early T cells in non-severe SARS-CoV-2 infection. This clonotype was recorded many times. MiXCR, run by TCRdb on the 5' RACE reads, gives a single entry per CDR3 protein. Of tens of thousands of distinct CDR3 sequences in the sample, approximately 6.1% were seen once. This clonotype was obtained from an adult who was a healthcare worker with PCR-confirmed SARS-CoV-2 infection or an uninfected control (not recorded which). The sample in question was whole blood, obtained at baseline.

CDR3 in amino acids: CASSLMSLPEGEQFF. The CDR3 region has the DNA TGTGCCAGCAGTTTGATGAGTCTGCCCGAGGGTGAGCAGTTCTTC. The chain combines TRBV6-2 or TRBV6-3 with TRBJ2-1, with D perhaps TRBD2 (5 bases). CDR1 is MNHEY and CDR2 is SVGEGT in the germline V gene. This CDR3 is built from 15 residues. The germline V and J ends were trimmed by 4 bases and 9 bases, with 19 bases remaining between them.